This TCR beta chain was identified during a study of cytomegalovirus exposure and HLA in healthy donors. 13 Jbeta primers and 60 Vbeta primers were used for the PCR. The method was immunoSEQ multiplex PCR; TCRdb's version includes in-frame clones alone and lacks a portion of them. This sample has 150,000 to 250,000 clones, with around 78% found just once. Per germline, CDR1 LGHNA and CDR2 YNFKEQ. Trimming cost V 0 bases and J 13 bases; bases outside gene matches: 17. The CDR3 contains 17 residues. Sequencing was done on a sample of PBMCs. The V gene is TRBV4-2, the J gene TRBJ2-1; 8 bases are a match to TRBD2. This clonotype was sampled from a man aged 30 to 45 in good health and CMV-seronegative. CDR3 sequence: CASSQEMVGSGSLDQFF. The CDR3 nucleotides are TGTGCCAGCAGCCAAGAAATGGTGGGGAGCGGGAGTTTAGATCAGTTCTTC.